Shown below are 4 T cell receptor beta chains from a single sample sequenced in a study of neurological immune-mediated disorders. TCRdb re-analysed the 5' RACE reads in MiXCR, keeping a single row per CDR3 protein. This sample has 10,000 or so distinct CDR3 sequences, with about 23% found just once. The sample comprised CD8+ T cells from blood. The receptors originated from a woman between 40 and 55 years old with multiple sclerosis.

The genes are TRBV20-1 and TRBJ2-7, with 7 bases aligning to TRBD1. Germline V gene lookup returns CDR1 DFQATT and CDR2 SNEGSKA (reference sequence). V lost 6 bases to trimming and J lost 0 bases; unmatched junction nucleotides: 5. The CDR3 is made up of 13 amino acids. The DNA for the CDR3 is TGCAGTGCGTCCCGGGACAGCTCCTACGAGCAGTACTTC. Its translation: CSASRDSSYEQYF.

In its sample, this clonotype ranks as medium-sized. V is TRBV20-1 and J is TRBJ2-5; TRBD1 or TRBD2 may be the D gene (6 bases each). The V gene lost 3 bases and the J gene lost 4 bases, with 15 bases spanning the gap. Germline lookup yields CDR1 DFQATT and CDR2 SNEGSKA (reference sequence). This CDR3 region has 14 residues. The DNA for the CDR3 is TGCAGTGCTAGGAGCTCGGGGGCCTCAGAGACCCAGTACTTC. It encodes CSARSSGASETQYF.

This clonotype was detected many times. The genes are TRBV5-6 and TRBJ2-1; 7 bases are shared with TRBD1. This CDR3 has 14 residues. Germline CDR1 and CDR2: SGHDT and YYEEEE. The V and J ends lost 6 bases and 2 bases, in that order; junction bases with no gene match: 5. CDR3 in amino acids: CASTGTVTYNEQFF. The CDR3, as DNA: TGTGCCAGCACCGGGACAGTGACCTACAATGAGCAGTTCTTC.

The chain employs TRBV5-6 and TRBJ2-2; 11 nucleotides line up with TRBD1. The CDR3 loop spans 14 amino acids. V shed 4 bases, J shed 6 bases, and the junction held 2 bases outside the gene matches. Germline V gene data show CDR1 as SGHDT and CDR2 as YYEEEE. The CDR3 DNA reads as TGTGCCAGCAGCCCGGGACAGGGGGCCGGGGAGCTGTTTTTT. It encodes CASSPGQGAGELFF. Full variable domain (outside the CDR3, taken from reference TRBV5-6 and TRBJ2-2): DAGVTQSPTHLIKTRGQQVTLRCSPKSGHDTVSWYQQALGQGPQFIFQYYEEEERQRGNFPDRFSGHQFPNYSSELNVNALLLGDSALYLCASSPGQGAGELFFGEGSRLTVL.